This TCR beta chain was retrieved from a study of OX40 agonist ivuxolimab in advanced cancers. The study, taken as a whole, reports: Expanded clones belonging to CD8+ T cells outnumbered, on average, those of CD4+. Some nonresponders likewise displayed low normalized T-cell clonal expansion. Clonal expansion was among the lowest in partial responders at 0.1-3.0 mg/kg, especially CD8+.

Blood samples were obtained at baseline, cycle 4 day 1, and cycle 7 day 1. The germline CDR1 and CDR2 sequences are MNHEY and SMNVEV (reference sequence). CDR3 length: 16 residues. Trimming shortened V by 5 bases and J by 5 bases, and 18 bases separated the two germline ends. TCRdb keeps only in-frame clones here, not all; method: immunoSEQ multiplex PCR. This repertoire shows approximately 94,000 clones, around 91% found once; its top ten account for around 0.16%. This clone has a single count. No antigen is known for it. Source: CD4+ or CD8+ T cells sorted from blood, taken in a trial of the OX40 agonist ivuxolimab. The sequence was collected from an adult with an advanced solid tumor such as melanoma, head and neck, liver or kidney cancer. J is TRBJ2-2 and V is TRBV27; no clear D gene. The CDR3 sequence: CASSPHEKVLTGELFF. CDR3 sequence (DNA): TGTGCCAGCAGTCCGCACGAGAAGGTTTTGACCGGGGAGCTGTTTTTT.